Listed below are T cell receptor beta chains from one sample, sequenced in a study of PD-L1 blockade in urothelial cancer. Libraries were prepared by immunoSEQ multiplex PCR; TCRdb keeps only in-frame clonotypes and omits some of them. The data contain under 40,000 clones, approximately 90% of them seen just once; the ten biggest clones take up around 1.8%. The source was PBMCs, collected around atezolizumab (anti-PD-L1) treatment. The receptor source for this set is a man in his sixties with urothelial cancer. Both conserved end residues are part of each CDR3. D genes are given only for firm matches. A row's size may be missing; if present it is once, few, many or a size class.

clone size	V gene	J gene	D gene	CDR3 protein	CDR3 DNA
NA	TRBV12-5	TRBJ2-7	TRBD2	CASGFCGGACLEQYF	TGTGCTAGTGGTTTTTGCGGGGGGGCCTGTCTCGAGCAGTACTTC
NA	TRBV5-1	TRBJ1-2	NA	CASSDRGGVNYGYTF	TGCGCCAGCAGCGACCGGGGAGGGGTCAACTATGGCTACACCTTC
NA	TRBV6-5	TRBJ1-5	TRBD1	CASSTTGDSNQPQHF	TGTGCCAGCAGCACCACAGGGGATAGCAATCAGCCCCAGCATTTT
NA	TRBV25-1	TRBJ2-7	NA	CASSDPSRYEQYF	TGTGCCAGCAGTGACCCCAGTCGCTACGAGCAGTACTTC
NA	TRBV27	TRBJ1-2	NA	CASRIGHGGYTF	TGTGCCAGCAGGATCGGACATGGGGGCTACACCTTC
NA	TRBV30	TRBJ2-7	NA	CACPLGGRSNEQYF	TGTGCCTGCCCCTTGGGGGGGCGCTCAAACGAGCAGTACTTC
NA	TRBV11-3	TRBJ2-2	NA	CASSLGLGPGELFF	TGTGCCAGCAGCTTAGGACTAGGGCCCGGGGAGCTGTTTTTT
NA	TRBV4-2	TRBJ1-5	NA	CASSPVQPQHF	TGTGCCAGCAGTCCTGTTCAGCCCCAGCATTTT
NA	TRBV23-1	TRBJ1-1	NA	CASSRGGLNTEAFF	TGCGCCAGCAGTCGGGGGGGATTGAACACTGAAGCTTTCTTT
NA	TRBV7-3	TRBJ2-1	TRBD2	CASSLLAGVENEQFF	TGTGCCAGCAGCTTACTAGCGGGAGTAGAAAATGAGCAGTTCTTC
NA	TRBV6-5	TRBJ2-5	NA	CASSYTEQGGETQYF	TGTGCCAGCAGTTACACCGAACAGGGAGGGGAGACCCAGTACTTC
NA	TRBV6-4	TRBJ1-4	NA	CASSDGATNEKLFF	TGTGCCAGCAGTGACGGGGCGACTAATGAAAAACTGTTTTTT
NA	TRBV18	TRBJ2-5	TRBD1	CASSPRQGARETQYF	TGTGCCAGCTCACCGCGACAGGGGGCGCGAGAGACCCAGTACTTC
NA	TRBV18	TRBJ2-7	NA	CASSPIRDSYEQYF	TGTGCCAGCTCACCCATCCGGGATTCCTACGAGCAGTACTTC
NA	TRBV5-6	TRBJ2-5	TRBD2	CASWLAGAWPDETQYF	TGTGCCAGCTGGCTAGCGGGGGCCTGGCCGGATGAGACCCAGTACTTC
NA	TRBV5-1	TRBJ2-7	NA	CASSLQVQGEGEQYF	TGCGCCAGCAGCTTGCAGGTACAGGGAGAGGGCGAGCAGTACTTC
NA	TRBV28	TRBJ1-2	NA	CASGDGRNYGYTF	TGTGCCAGCGGAGACGGTCGTAACTATGGCTACACCTTC
NA	TRBV10-3	TRBJ1-2	NA	CAISGAGAHVETF	TGTGCCATCAGTGGGGCAGGCGCCCATGTCGAGACCTTC
NA	TRBV9	TRBJ2-4	TRBD1	CASSVDHEQGAKNIQYF	TGTGCCAGCAGCGTCGACCACGAACAGGGGGCCAAAAACATTCAGTACTTC
NA	TRBV28	TRBJ2-2	NA	CASIGGNTGELFF	TGTGCCAGCATCGGGGGGAACACCGGGGAGCTGTTTTTT
NA	TRBV27	TRBJ2-1	TRBD2	CASSLGLAGGDFGEFF	TGTGCCAGCAGTTTAGGACTAGCGGGAGGGGACTTTGGGGAGTTCTTC
NA	TRBV25-1	TRBJ1-2	NA	CASSEIGGLYGYTF	TGTGCCAGCAGTGAAATTGGAGGCCTCTATGGCTACACCTTC
NA	TRBV5-1	TRBJ2-2	NA	CASSVQRPNTGELFF	TGCGCCAGCAGCGTACAACGCCCGAACACCGGGGAGCTGTTTTTT
NA	TRBV10-2	TRBJ2-2	NA	CASRRSGGQTGELFF	TGCGCCAGCCGGAGATCGGGGGGCCAGACCGGGGAGCTGTTTTTT
NA	TRBV28	TRBJ1-1	NA	CASSPPWSRTEGAFF	TGTGCCAGCAGTCCCCCGTGGTCCAGGACTGAAGGAGCTTTCTTT
NA	TRBV10-1	TRBJ1-5	TRBD1	CASSELGQGSGQPQHF	TGCGCCAGCAGTGAGCTCGGACAGGGGAGCGGGCAGCCCCAGCATTTT
NA	TRBV10-1	TRBJ1-4	TRBD1	CANIRGQGAGVEKLFF	TGCGCCAACATCCGAGGTCAGGGGGCCGGGGTTGAAAAACTGTTTTTT
NA	TRBV2	TRBJ2-3	NA	CASSGGRLTDTQYF	TGTGCCAGCAGTGGGGGGCGGCTCACAGATACGCAGTATTTT
NA	TRBV2	TRBJ1-2	NA	CASTPRLRGQGYGYTF	TGTGCCAGCACCCCGCGTTTGAGAGGACAAGGCTATGGCTACACCTTC
once	TRBV29-1	TRBJ2-2	NA	CSVEDPGSRGTNTGELFF	TGCAGCGTTGAAGATCCCGGCAGTCGCGGGACTAACACCGGGGAGCTGTTTTTT
NA	TRBV5-1	TRBJ2-7	TRBD2	CASRPGRAGYEQYF	TGCGCCAGCAGACCGGGGAGGGCAGGGTACGAGCAGTACTTC
few	TRBV9	TRBJ2-7	TRBD2	CASSPRGTSGRTPYEQYF	TGTGCCAGCAGCCCCCGAGGTACTAGCGGGAGGACCCCCTACGAGCAGTACTTC
NA	TRBV21-1	TRBJ1-2	NA	CASSKPQKPLDSPYGYTF	TGTGCCAGCAGCAAACCCCAAAAGCCCCTTGACAGCCCCTATGGCTACACCTTC
NA	TRBV10-3	TRBJ2-3	TRBD2	CAISGSSGSTDTQYF	TGTGCCATCAGTGGGTCTAGCGGAAGCACAGATACGCAGTATTTT
NA	TRBV6-5	TRBJ2-2	TRBD1	CASSLRDRAGELFF	TGTGCCAGCAGTCTCCGGGACAGGGCCGGGGAGCTGTTTTTT
NA	TRBV19	TRBJ1-5	NA	CASSSGNSNQPQHF	TGTGCCAGTAGCAGCGGCAATAGCAATCAGCCCCAGCATTTT
NA	TRBV11-2	TRBJ2-7	NA	CASSFTPYEQYF	TGTGCCAGCAGCTTTACTCCCTACGAGCAGTACTTC
NA	TRBV4-2	TRBJ2-1	TRBD2	CASSQVATSGTGGNEQFF	TGTGCCAGCAGCCAAGTAGCAACTAGCGGGACTGGTGGGAATGAGCAGTTCTTC
NA	TRBV4-2	TRBJ1-2	NA	CASSQPLSQGGYTF	TGTGCCAGCAGCCAACCTTTGTCCCAGGGCGGCTACACCTTC
NA	TRBV6-5	TRBJ1-5	NA	CASSTGGGSNQPQHF	TGTGCCAGCAGTACGGGAGGGGGTAGCAATCAGCCCCAGCATTTT
NA	TRBV30	TRBJ2-3	NA	CAWSVFSGPGPRDTQYF	TGTGCCTGGAGTGTATTTAGCGGACCTGGGCCACGAGATACGCAGTATTTT
NA	TRBV6-7	TRBJ2-2	NA	CASSYSSTGELFF	TGTGCCAGCAGTTACTCCTCCACCGGGGAGCTGTTTTTT
NA	TRBV5-6	TRBJ2-2	NA	CASSLLFGELFF	TGTGCCAGCAGCTTGCTGTTCGGGGAGCTGTTTTTT